The clone carrying this T cell receptor beta chain was observed at least ten times. TCR beta CDR3 regions were amplified from RNA. During a first-round RT-PCR of the TCR CDR3, the HTBI primer set was used. MiXCR, applied by TCRdb to the multiplex PCR reads, yields one record per CDR3 protein. The table records a few hundred thousand distinct CDR3 sequences, approximately 12% of them present only once. Disease duration under 2 months; hyperthyroidism patients were aged 18 to 65. Every diagnosis used clinical symptoms, serum thyroxine and TRAb, thyroid ultrasound and orbital computed tomography. The blood sample dates from first hyperthyroidism diagnosis, preceding any ophthalmopathy symptoms. The data were obtained in a study of T cells in Graves' hyperthyroidism and ophthalmopathy. Germline values: CDR1 SGHAT, CDR2 FQDESV (reference sequence). This CDR3 contains 15 residues. Trimming at V came to 2 bases and at J to 0 bases, leaving 3 bases not matched to a gene.

The chain links TRBV11-1 to TRBJ2-5; 7 bases match TRBD2. The source of this sequence is a man in his thirties or forties with Graves' hyperthyroidism that later progressed to Graves' ophthalmopathy. Sequenced sample: blood. In nucleotides, the CDR3 is TGTGCCAGCAGCTTACGGGGGGTCTACCAAGAGACCCAGTACTTC. Translating gives CASSLRGVYQETQYF.